Reported below is one T cell receptor beta chain. The antigen is unknown. Profiled with immunoSEQ multiplex PCR; TCRdb holds only in-frame clones, not every one. The table records roughly 240,000 clones, just under 90% of them present only once. Germline V CDR1 and CDR2: LNHDA, SQIVND (reference sequence). J lost 2 bases, V lost 5 bases, and 6 bases had no gene match. There are 15 residues in the CDR3. These data are taken from a study of cytomegalovirus exposure and HLA in healthy donors. General study points: Despite most TCR sequences being rare, some public TCRs occurred in many donors.

Sequenced: PBMCs. The V gene is TRBV19, the J gene TRBJ1-1; 9 nucleotides agree with TRBD1. The TCR originated in a man aged 18 to 29 in good health and CMV-seronegative. CDR3 amino acids: CASSAGDRVNTEAFF. CDR3 nucleotides: TGTGCCAGTAGTGCCGGGGACAGGGTAAACACTGAAGCTTTCTTT.